Below are 26 T cell receptor beta chains sequenced from a single sample in a study of technical replicates of blood from several donors. Libraries were prepared by immunoSEQ multiplex PCR; TCRdb keeps only in-frame clonotypes and omits some of them. Among about 63,000 clones listed, more than 75% were seen once. Input material: PBMCs. The receptors originated from a human donor in good health. Some clones in this sample may be carry-over from other donors' samples.

The chain joins TRBV5-1 to TRBJ1-4; 7 bases match TRBD1. Germline trimming cut 4 bases from V and 4 bases from J; bases unmatched to any gene: 7. The germline CDR1 and CDR2 sequences are SGHRS and YFSETQ. The CDR3 runs to 15 residues. CDR3 nucleotides: TGCGCCAGCAGCCGAGGGACAGCGGTTAATGAAAAACTGTTTTTT. Its protein is CASSRGTAVNEKLFF.

This chain joins TRBV4-3 and TRBJ1-3, with no clear D. In germline, CDR1 is LGHNA, CDR2 YSLEER. V lost 5 bases, J lost 3 bases, and 8 bases lay in between. The CDR3 sequence is 13 residues long. The CDR3 sequence: CASSVSFGNTIYF. The DNA of the CDR3 is TGCGCCAGCAGCGTTAGTTTTGGAAACACCATATATTTT.

In this sample, this clone turned up a few times. This chain joins TRBV7-2 and TRBJ1-4; D unclear. The germline V gene has CDR1 SGHTA and CDR2 FQGNSA. Trimming left V 5 bases short and J 0 bases short, with 16 bases between. The CDR3 consists of 17 residues. CDR3 in amino acids: CASSQWEDGATNEKLFF. The CDR3 coding sequence is TGTGCCAGCAGCCAATGGGAGGACGGCGCAACTAATGAAAAACTGTTTTTT.

V gene TRBV7-3 combines with J gene TRBJ2-3; TRBD1 matches 7 bases. Per germline, CDR1 SGHTA and CDR2 FQGTGA. The CDR3 length is 14 residues. V lost 5 bases and J lost 4; bases outside the gene matches: 6. In DNA form, the CDR3 reads TGTGCCAGCAGCGAACAGGGGCGCCCAGATACGCAGTATTTT. Its translation: CASSEQGRPDTQYF.

The gene calls are TRBV7-2 and TRBJ1-2; possibly TRBD1 for D (5 bases). Trimming shortened V by 0 bases and J by 6 bases, and 14 bases separated the two germline ends. CDR1 and CDR2 (germline): SGHTA, FQGNSA. CDR3 length: 15 amino acids. Here the CDR3 DNA reads TGTGCCAGCAGCTTAGCCGCCGGGGGAGGAGATGGCTACACCTTC. It specifies CASSLAAGGGDGYTF.

This clone has a handful of counts. The chain carries TRBV7-2 and TRBJ2-1, with D tentatively TRBD2 (6 bases). V shed 5 bases and J shed 5 bases, with 13 bases lying between them. The CDR3 extends over 14 amino acids. Germline lookup yields CDR1 SGHTA and CDR2 FQGNSA. The CDR3 DNA reads as TGTGCCAGCAGCCCGTGGGAGGCCCACAATGAGCAGTTCTTC. Amino acid sequence: CASSPWEAHNEQFF.

The rearrangement joins TRBV4-3 to TRBJ2-5; unclear D gene. CDR1 is LGHNA, CDR2 YSLEER, per germline. The length of the CDR3 is 13 residues. Trimming took 4 bases from V and 5 from J, leaving 11 bases between them. Here the CDR3 DNA reads TGCGCCAGCAGCCCAGGCCCTCTGGAGACCCAGTACTTC. It is translated as CASSPGPLETQYF.

The chain employs TRBV18 and TRBJ2-7; 7 positions match TRBD1. CDR1 is KGHSH, CDR2 LQKENI, per germline. This CDR3 is built from 14 residues. V lost 2 bases and J lost 2; bases outside the gene matches: 3. Written as DNA, the CDR3 is TGTGCCAGCTCACCAGTAGGGGGCACCTACGAGCAGTACTTC. Translation: CASSPVGGTYEQYF.

V and J are TRBV6-5 and TRBJ1-2; no clear D. Deletions cut 0 bases from V and 7 bases from J, with 18 bases between. The CDR3 sequence is 16 residues long. The germline V gene encodes CDR1 MNHEY and CDR2 SVGAGI. CDR3 residues: CASSYSNWAGPSGYTF. Here the CDR3 DNA reads TGTGCCAGCAGTTACTCAAATTGGGCAGGCCCAAGTGGCTACACCTTC.

This clone has just one count. CDR3 nucleotide sequence: TGTGCCAGCAGCTTGATGGGGACAGAATACAATGAGCAGTTCTTC. This codes for CASSLMGTEYNEQFF. V is TRBV7-2 and J is TRBJ2-1; TRBD1 aligns across 7 bases. Looked up from germline, CDR1 is SGHTA and CDR2 is FQGNSA. J was trimmed by 4 bases and V by 3 bases; bases with no gene match: 6. The CDR3 spans 15 residues.

The chain links TRBV19 to TRBJ2-2, with 9 bases that match TRBD1. CDR3 length equals 15 residues. Germline V gives CDR1 LNHDA, CDR2 SQIVND (reference sequence). Trimming took 10 bases from V and 3 from J; bases not matched to a gene: 9. The CDR3 bases are TGTGCCACTAGGGGGACAGGGAGGGACACCGGGGAGCTGTTTTTT. It yields the protein CATRGTGRDTGELFF.

This clone occurred once. The chain is built from TRBV7-3 and TRBJ2-1; 8 nucleotides align to TRBD2. Germline CDR1 SGHTA, CDR2 FQGTGA. This CDR3 has 16 amino acids. The V gene end was trimmed by 0 bases and the J gene end by 3 bases; junction bases not matched to a gene: 4. CDR3 sequence (DNA): TGTGCCAGCAGCTTAACCGGGACTAGACTCTACAATGAGCAGTTCTTC. It is translated as CASSLTGTRLYNEQFF. Variable domain in full (rest from reference TRBV7-3 and TRBJ2-1): GAGVSQTPSNKVTEKGKYVELRCDPISGHTALYWYRQSLGQGPEFLIYFQGTGAADDSGLPNDRFFAVRPEGSVSTLKIQRTERGDSAVYLCASSLTGTRLYNEQFFGPGTRLTVL.

As for this clone: This CDR3 fails to terminate in the conserved phenylalanine or tryptophan, so it likely reflects a read error. The V call is TRBV9, the J call TRBJ1-3; D not resolved. Between the trimmed V and J ends, which lost 0 bases and 2 bases, there was a span of 9 bases. The CDR3 is 15 residues long. Germline CDR1 and CDR2: SGDLS and YYNGEE. The CDR3 region is CASSVALTTGNTIYL. The DNA of the CDR3 is TGTGCCAGCAGCGTAGCCTTGACAACTGGAAACACCATATATCTT.

The rearrangement links TRBV7-3 to TRBJ2-2, with 8 nucleotides matching TRBD2. The V gene's germline CDR1 is SGHTA and CDR2 FQGTGA. J lost 5 bases, V lost 6 bases, and 8 bases had no gene match. The CDR3 extends over 15 amino acids. The CDR3 loop reads CASRPTGGRTGELFF. CDR3 coding DNA: TGTGCCAGCAGACCCACGGGGGGGCGGACCGGGGAGCTGTTTTTT. The variable domain in full, completed from reference TRBV7-3 and TRBJ2-2, reads GAGVSQTPSNKVTEKGKYVELRCDPISGHTALYWYRQSLGQGPEFLIYFQGTGAADDSGLPNDRFFAVRPEGSVSTLKIQRTERGDSAVYLCASRPTGGRTGELFFGEGSRLTVL.

The gene calls are TRBV5-1 and TRBJ1-1, with TRBD1 as a possible D gene (5 bases). Germline loops: CDR1 SGHRS, CDR2 YFSETQ. V shed 5 bases and J shed 1 base, with 15 bases lying between them. The CDR3 spans 15 residues. In nucleotides, the CDR3 is TGCGCCAGCAGGCCAGGACACCTGGGGAACACTGAAGCTTTCTTT. It codes for CASRPGHLGNTEAFF. The variable domain in full, completed from reference TRBV5-1 and TRBJ1-1, reads KAGVTQTPRYLIKTRGQQVTLSCSPISGHRSVSWYQQTPGQGLQFLFEYFSETQRNKGNFPGRFSGRQFSNSRSEMNVSTLELGDSALYLCASRPGHLGNTEAFFGQGTRLTVV.

The chain joins TRBV27 to TRBJ1-2, with TRBD1 identical over 9 bases. This CDR3 has 14 residues. The V gene's germline CDR1 is MNHEY and CDR2 SMNVEV (reference sequence). V lost 4 bases, J lost 2 bases, and 2 bases stayed unmatched. Here the CDR3 reads CASSSGTGNYGYTF. In nucleotides, the CDR3 is TGTGCCAGCAGTTCCGGGACAGGGAACTATGGCTACACCTTC.

This clone was seen only once. CDR3: CASSSPRQGGSPLHF. The CDR3 DNA reads TGTGCCAGCAGCTCCCCCCGGCAGGGCGGTTCACCCCTCCACTTT. The chain employs TRBV7-8 and TRBJ1-6, with TRBD1 as a possible D gene (5 bases). Trimming removed 4 bases at V and 9 bases at J, with 16 bases between. CDR3 length: 15 amino acids. Germline CDR1 is SGHVS and CDR2 is FQNEAQ.

This sequence joins TRBV4-2 and TRBJ2-1; D call uncertain. CDR1 is LGHNA and CDR2 is YNFKEQ in the germline V gene. The CDR3 loop spans 17 amino acids. Deletions cut 0 bases from V and 0 bases from J, with 12 bases between. CDR3 DNA sequence: TGTGCCAGCAGCCAAGATTCTGCCGCCAGCTCCTACAATGAGCAGTTCTTC. It translates to CASSQDSAASSYNEQFF.

CDR3 nucleotides: TGTGCCAGCAGCTTAGAAGGCGGCATGGAGTACAATGAGCAGTTCTTC. Translating it yields CASSLEGGMEYNEQFF. This chain connects TRBV11-3 to TRBJ2-1; no clear D. V shed 0 bases and J shed 4 bases, with 13 bases lying between them. This CDR3 is 16 amino acids long. Germline V gene lookup returns CDR1 SGHNT and CDR2 YENEEA.

The chain uses TRBV5-4 and TRBJ2-3; D is undetermined. V lost 3 bases and J lost 4, with 12 bases in between. Germline CDR1 SGHNT, CDR2 YYREEE (reference sequence). This CDR3 comprises 14 residues. The CDR3, as DNA: TGTGCCAGCAGCTCCGAACGCCCGGCAGATACGCAGTATTTT. Translating gives CASSSERPADTQYF.

V usage is TRBV7-2 and J usage is TRBJ2-2; 9 nucleotides agree with TRBD2. This CDR3 is 18 amino acids long. The V segment lost 1 base and the J segment 3 bases; nucleotides outside the gene matches: 9. The germline gives CDR1 SGHTA, CDR2 FQGNSA. The CDR3 coding sequence is TGTGCCAGCAGCTTAGAGGTCCTAGCGGGAAGTTACACCGGGGAGCTGTTTTTT. It is translated as CASSLEVLAGSYTGELFF.

The chain couples TRBV7-2 to TRBJ2-7; D is unclear. CDR1 and CDR2 (germline): SGHTA, FQGNSA. The CDR3 sequence is 14 residues long. V dropped 3 bases and J dropped 1 base, with 10 bases sitting between them. This CDR3 is CASSFGAKSYEQYF. DNA for the CDR3: TGTGCCAGCAGCTTCGGAGCCAAATCCTACGAGCAGTACTTC.

This sequence joins TRBV7-9 and TRBJ2-7, with 7 positions matching TRBD2. Germline V gene sequence: CDR1 SEHNR, CDR2 FQNEAQ (reference sequence). CDR3 length: 14 amino acids. V was clipped by 5 bases and J by 0 bases; unmatched bases: 4. CDR3 in DNA: TGTGCCAGCAGCACGGGAGGCTCCTCCTACGAGCAGTACTTC. Translating it yields CASSTGGSSYEQYF. Variable domain in full (rest from reference TRBV7-9 and TRBJ2-7): DTGVSQNPRHKITKRGQNVTFRCDPISEHNRLYWYRQTLGQGPEFLTYFQNEAQLEKSRLLSDRFSAERPKGSFSTLEIQRTEQGDSAMYLCASSTGGSSYEQYFGPGTRLTVT.

In this sample, this clone turned up once. The rearrangement links TRBV4-3 to TRBJ2-1, with 9 positions matching TRBD1. This CDR3 spans 14 amino acids. V lost 1 base and J lost 7; bases outside the gene matches: 2. Germline assignment: CDR1 LGHNA and CDR2 YSLEER. CDR3 in amino acids: CASSQGTGVNEQFF. The CDR3 coding sequence is TGCGCCAGCAGCCAAGGGACAGGGGTGAATGAGCAGTTCTTC.

The chain joins TRBV11-2 to TRBJ2-7; D is unresolved. V was shortened by 1 base and J by 6 bases, with 4 bases between the two germline ends. The CDR3 extends over 11 amino acids. Germline CDR1 reads SGHAT; CDR2 reads FQNNGV. CDR3 protein: CASSLGVEQYF. The CDR3 nucleotides are TGTGCCAGCAGCTTAGGCGTCGAGCAGTACTTC.

The rearrangement links TRBV2 to TRBJ1-5; perhaps TRBD1 as D (5 bases). Trimming took off 7 bases at V and 7 bases at J, with 14 bases between the two ends. The CDR3 consists of 13 residues. Per the germline V gene, CDR1 is SNHLY and CDR2 is FYNNEI. The DNA for the CDR3 is TGTGCCAGCATTAGACAGTTCGGGCAGCCCCAGCATTTT. Translated, it gives CASIRQFGQPQHF.